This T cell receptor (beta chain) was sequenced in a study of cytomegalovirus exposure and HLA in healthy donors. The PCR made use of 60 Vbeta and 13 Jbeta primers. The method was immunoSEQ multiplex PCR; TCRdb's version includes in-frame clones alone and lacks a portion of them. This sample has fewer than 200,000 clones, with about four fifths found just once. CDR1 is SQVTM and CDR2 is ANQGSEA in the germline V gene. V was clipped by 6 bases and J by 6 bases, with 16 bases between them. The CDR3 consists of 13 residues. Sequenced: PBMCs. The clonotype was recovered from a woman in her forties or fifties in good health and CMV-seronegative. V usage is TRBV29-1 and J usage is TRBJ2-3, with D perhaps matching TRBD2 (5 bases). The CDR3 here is CSVLLPGMDTQYF. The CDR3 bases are TGCAGCGTCCTACTGCCGGGAATGGATACGCAGTATTTT.